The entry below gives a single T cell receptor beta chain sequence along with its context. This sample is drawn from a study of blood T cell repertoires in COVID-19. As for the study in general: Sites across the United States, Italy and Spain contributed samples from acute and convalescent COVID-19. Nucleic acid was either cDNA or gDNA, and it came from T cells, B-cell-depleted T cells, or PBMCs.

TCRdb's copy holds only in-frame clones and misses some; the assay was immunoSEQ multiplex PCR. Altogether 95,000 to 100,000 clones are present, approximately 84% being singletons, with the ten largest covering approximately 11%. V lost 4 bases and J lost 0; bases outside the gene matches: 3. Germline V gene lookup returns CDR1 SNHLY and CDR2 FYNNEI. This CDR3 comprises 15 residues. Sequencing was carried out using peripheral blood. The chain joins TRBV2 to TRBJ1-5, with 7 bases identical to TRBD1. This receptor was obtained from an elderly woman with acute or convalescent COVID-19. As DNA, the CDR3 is TGTGCCAGCAGTGGGGGACAGACTAGCAATCAGCCCCAGCATTTT. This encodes CASSGGQTSNQPQHF.